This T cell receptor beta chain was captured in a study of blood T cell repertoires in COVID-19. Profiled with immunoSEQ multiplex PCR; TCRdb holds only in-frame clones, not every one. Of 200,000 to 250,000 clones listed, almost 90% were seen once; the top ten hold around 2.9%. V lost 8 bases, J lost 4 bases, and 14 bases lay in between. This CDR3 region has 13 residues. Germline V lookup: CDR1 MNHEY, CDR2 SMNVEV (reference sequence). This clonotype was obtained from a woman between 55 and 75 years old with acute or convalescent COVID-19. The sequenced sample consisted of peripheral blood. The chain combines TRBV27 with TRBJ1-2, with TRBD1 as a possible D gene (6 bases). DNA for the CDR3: TGTGCCAGCCGACGTACAGGGACCTATGGCTACACCTTC. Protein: CASRRTGTYGYTF.